Below, 22 T cell receptor beta chains from the same sample are listed, as sequenced in a study of blood T cell repertoires in COVID-19. Assay: immunoSEQ multiplex PCR; the TCRdb copy retains only in-frame clones and omits some. Among about 40,000 clones, over 60% were seen once, and the ten largest hold 25% to 30%. What was sequenced was peripheral blood. Receptor source: a woman in her 70s with acute or convalescent COVID-19.

V gene TRBV11-2 combines with J gene TRBJ1-5, with D uncertain. Germline-derived CDR1 and CDR2 are SGHAT and FQNNGV. The CDR3 loop spans 13 amino acids. Deletions cut 2 bases from V and 4 bases from J, with 6 bases between. The CDR3 sequence is CASSLSQNQPQHF. The CDR3 region has the DNA TGTGCCAGCAGCTTAAGCCAAAATCAGCCCCAGCATTTT.

The CDR3 DNA follows: TGTGCCAGCAGCTTAGACAGGGTCCCTAACTATGGCTACACCTTC. It codes for CASSLDRVPNYGYTF. The rearrangement uses TRBV7-2 and TRBJ1-2, with TRBD1 as a possible D gene (6 bases). The V end was cut by 1 base, the J end by 0 bases, with 9 bases between. Looked up from germline, CDR1 is SGHTA and CDR2 is FQGNSA. The CDR3 is made up of 15 amino acids.

V usage is TRBV3-1 (or the pseudogene TRBV3-2) and J usage is TRBJ1-2; weak D call: TRBD1 (6 bases). The CDR3 sequence is 15 residues long. V was pared by 4 bases and J by 3 bases, with 15 bases between. Germline-derived CDR1 and CDR2 are LGHDT and YNNKEL (reference sequence). This chain's CDR3 is CASSRGGRAYYGYTF. The CDR3 DNA reads as TGTGCCAGCAGCCGCGGGGGCAGGGCCTACTATGGCTACACCTTC.

This chain uses TRBV2 with TRBJ1-1, with 8 nucleotides matching TRBD1. V was clipped by 7 bases and J by 1 base; unmatched bases: 2. CDR1 and CDR2 from the germline V gene are SNHLY and FYNNEI. CDR3 size: 13 residues. The CDR3 DNA reads TGTGCCAGCACAGGACAGGGGAACACTGAAGCTTTCTTT. This codes for CASTGQGNTEAFF.

The chain combines TRBV6-4 with TRBJ2-2, with no clear D. The CDR3 length is 13 residues. The germline CDR1 and CDR2 sequences are MRHNA and SNTAGT. The V gene lost 4 bases and the J gene lost 3 bases, with 6 bases spanning the gap. Here the CDR3 DNA reads TGTGCCAGCAGTGTTGAGTACACCGGGGAGCTGTTTTTT. Translated, it gives CASSVEYTGELFF.

There are a few counts of this clone. The CDR3 DNA is TGTGCCAGCAGCTTATATCCCCGGTGGAACTATGGCTACACCTTC. Its protein product is CASSLYPRWNYGYTF. The chain has TRBV11-2 and TRBJ1-2; D unclear. Germline V gene data show CDR1 as SGHAT and CDR2 as FQNNGV. The CDR3 is 15 residues long. Between the trimmed V and J ends, which lost 2 bases and 2 bases, there was a span of 12 bases. Filled out from reference TRBV11-2 and TRBJ1-2, the complete variable domain reads EAGVAQSPRYKIIEKRQSVAFWCNPISGHATLYWYQQILGQGPKLLIQFQNNGVVDDSQLPKDRFSAERLKGVDSTLKIQPAKLEDSAVYLCASSLYPRWNYGYTFGSGTRLTVV.

The genes are TRBV19 and TRBJ2-1; 7 bases are shared with TRBD2. Germline assignment: CDR1 LNHDA and CDR2 SQIVND (reference sequence). The J segment lost 3 bases and the V segment lost 6 bases, leaving 5 bases of the junction unmatched. The CDR3 sequence is 14 residues long. CDR3 protein: CASRLRDYYNEQFF. The CDR3 DNA reads TGTGCCAGTAGGCTCCGGGACTACTACAATGAGCAGTTCTTC. Together with reference TRBV19 and TRBJ2-1, the CDR3 gives the full variable domain: DGGITQSPKYLFRKEGQNVTLSCEQNLNHDAMYWYRQDPGQGLRLIYYSQIVNDFQKGDIAEGYSVSREKKESFPLTVTSAQKNPTAFYLCASRLRDYYNEQFFGPGTRLTVL.

Only a few counts were recorded for this clone. The V and J genes are TRBV7-9 and TRBJ2-7, with TRBD2 as a possible D gene (6 bases). With 5 bases removed from V and 6 bases from J, the gap between germline ends came to 17 bases. This CDR3 has 14 amino acids. In germline, CDR1 is SEHNR, CDR2 FQNEAQ (reference sequence). The CDR3 region has the DNA TGTGCCAGCAGCCCACCTGGGACTCTCCGCGAGCAGTACTTC. It translates to CASSPPGTLREQYF.

The chain recombines TRBV7-6 with TRBJ1-1; 9 nucleotides match TRBD1. In germline, CDR1 is SGHVS, CDR2 FNYEAQ. J gave up 0 bases and V 5 bases, and 7 bases lay outside the gene matches. The CDR3 has 16 residues. The CDR3 DNA reads TGTGCCAGCAGCGCCCTGACAGGGGGAATGAACACTGAAGCTTTCTTT. It is translated as CASSALTGGMNTEAFF.

The CDR3 bases are TGCGCCAGCAGCCACCAAGGGGAACCTGGGCAGCCCCAGCATTTT. Translation: CASSHQGEPGQPQHF. V gene TRBV4-1 combines with J gene TRBJ1-5; D may be TRBD1 (5 bases). The V gene lost 3 bases and the J gene lost 7 bases, with 16 bases spanning the gap. The CDR3 sequence is 15 residues long. Germline V gene data show CDR1 as MGHRA and CDR2 as YSYEKL.

The chain recombines TRBV3-1 (or the pseudogene TRBV3-2) with TRBJ2-7; 7 bases align to TRBD2. V lost 11 bases to trimming and J lost 0 bases; unmatched junction nucleotides: 13. This CDR3 has 15 amino acids. Germline V lookup: CDR1 LGHDT, CDR2 YNNKEL (reference sequence). The CDR3 is CAAAKSGGYSYEQYF. As DNA, the CDR3 is TGTGCCGCAGCCAAATCCGGGGGGTACTCCTACGAGCAGTACTTC.

The J gene is TRBJ2-3, the V gene TRBV27, with D unresolved. CDR1 MNHEY and CDR2 SMNVEV come from the germline V gene (reference sequence). The germline V and J ends were trimmed by 6 bases and 4 bases, with 11 bases remaining between them. The CDR3 runs to 13 residues. Here the CDR3 DNA reads TGTGCCAGCAGACCCCTGGCCGCAGATACGCAGTATTTT. It encodes CASRPLAADTQYF.

The V call is TRBV5-1, the J call TRBJ1-2; D is possibly TRBD1 (5 bases). The CDR3 loop spans 12 amino acids. V was trimmed by 0 bases and J by 8 bases, leaving 8 bases between them. Germline lookup yields CDR1 SGHRS and CDR2 YFSETQ. The CDR3 DNA follows: TGCGCCAGCAGCTTGGGTCAGGGAGGCTACACCTTC. Translated, it gives CASSLGQGGYTF.

This clone appeared a single time. The chain joins TRBV18 to TRBJ1-2; the D gene is possibly TRBD1 (5 bases). V was clipped by 1 base and J by 1 base, with 13 bases between them. CDR1 is KGHSH, CDR2 LQKENI, per germline. This CDR3 has 16 residues. CDR3: CASSPRGRVDNYGYTF. Written as DNA, the CDR3 is TGTGCCAGCTCACCACGGGGCAGGGTCGATAACTATGGCTACACCTTC.

This chain joins TRBV4-2 and TRBJ2-5, with D perhaps TRBD2 (5 bases). CDR3 size: 18 residues. Germline V gene data show CDR1 as LGHNA and CDR2 as YNFKEQ. V was clipped by 0 bases and J by 3 bases, with 20 bases between them. CDR3 nucleotides: TGTGCCAGCAGCCAAGACATTTATCCGTGGGGAGCAGAAGAGACCCAGTACTTC. Amino acids: CASSQDIYPWGAEETQYF.

The rearrangement uses TRBV30 and TRBJ1-1, with a tentative D call TRBD1 (5 bases). Germline lookup yields CDR1 GTSNPN and CDR2 SVGIG (reference sequence). The length of the CDR3 is 13 residues. The V end was cut by 1 base, the J end by 8 bases, with 14 bases between. CDR3 DNA: TGTGCCTGGAGTGGCGGGGGACCCCTCGAAGCTTTCTTT. Protein: CAWSGGGPLEAFF.

The rearrangement links TRBV6-2 or TRBV6-3 to TRBJ2-1, with TRBD2 matching 9 bases. Germline V CDR1 and CDR2: MNHEY, SVGEGT. V gave up 4 bases and J gave up 5 bases; unmatched junction bases: 6. The CDR3 is 15 residues long. In nucleotides, the CDR3 is TGTGCCAGCAGTTCCGGGCTAGCGGGGAACAATGAGCAGTTCTTC. It yields the protein CASSSGLAGNNEQFF.

The rearrangement links TRBV11-2 to TRBJ2-3; a possible D gene is TRBD2 (7 bases). The CDR3 runs 17 residues. Trimming removed 1 base from V and 4 bases from J, with 18 bases in between. The germline V gene has CDR1 SGHAT and CDR2 FQNNGV. The CDR3: CASSLVTGGLFADTQYF. CDR3 DNA sequence: TGTGCCAGCAGCTTAGTTACGGGGGGCCTGTTCGCAGATACGCAGTATTTT. Combining the CDR3 with reference TRBV11-2 and TRBJ2-3 gives the whole variable domain EAGVAQSPRYKIIEKRQSVAFWCNPISGHATLYWYQQILGQGPKLLIQFQNNGVVDDSQLPKDRFSAERLKGVDSTLKIQPAKLEDSAVYLCASSLVTGGLFADTQYFGPGTRLTVL.

This clone was counted a few times. The chain combines TRBV5-1 with TRBJ1-2, with 7 bases lining up with TRBD1. The V gene's germline CDR1 is SGHRS and CDR2 YFSETQ. The CDR3 contains 13 residues. V shed 5 bases, J shed 7 bases, and the junction held 8 bases outside the gene matches. CDR3 bases: TGCGCCAGCAGTTCCGGGACAGAAGGTGGCTACACCTTC. This translates into CASSSGTEGGYTF.

The chain uses TRBV5-8 and TRBJ2-7; 10 nucleotides align to TRBD2. This CDR3 spans 15 amino acids. With 1 base clipped from V and 4 bases from J, the junction kept 5 bases outside the gene matches. Germline CDR1 reads SGHTS; CDR2 reads YDEGEE. This chain's CDR3 is CASSLRIAGGYEQYF. The CDR3 DNA follows: TGTGCCAGCAGCTTGCGGATAGCGGGGGGTTACGAGCAGTACTTC.

This chain links TRBV5-1 with TRBJ1-5; TRBD1 is a possible D gene (5 bases). Trimming cost V 1 base and J 7 bases, with 12 bases left between them. The CDR3 consists of 14 residues. Per germline, CDR1 SGHRS and CDR2 YFSETQ. CDR3 in DNA: TGCGCCAGCAGCTTGACGGGGGGAAGCCAGCCCCAGCATTTT. Its protein is CASSLTGGSQPQHF.

V gene TRBV12-3 or TRBV12-4 combines with J gene TRBJ2-7; maybe TRBD1 (6 bases). V was cut by 6 bases and J by 1 base, with 7 bases left in between. This CDR3 has 12 amino acids. This CDR3 is CASSRGSYEQYF. In nucleotides, the CDR3 is TGTGCCAGCAGCAGGGGATCCTACGAGCAGTACTTC.